This T cell receptor (beta chain) was sequenced for a study of graft-versus-host responses after intestinal transplantation. TCRdb keeps only in-frame clones here, not all; method: immunoSEQ multiplex PCR. The table lists roughly 69,000 clones, 90% of them singletons, with roughly 1.5% in the top ten. CDR3 length equals 15 residues. The germline V gene encodes CDR1 MGHRA and CDR2 YSYEKL. Trimming stripped 0 bases from V and 3 bases from J, with 12 bases between. This clone is labeled medium-sized. The antigen is undetermined. This material consisted of unstimulated CD8+ T cells sorted from spleen or lymph node cells, taken before transplant. The chain recombines TRBV4-1 with TRBJ2-7, with D uncertain. The receptor's source is a human donor who was the organ donor for an intestinal transplant. CDR3 nucleotide sequence: TGCGCCAGCAGCCAAGAGTACGACAAGTTCTACGAGCAGTACTTC. This codes for CASSQEYDKFYEQYF.